The clone carrying this T cell receptor beta chain was seen ten or more times. These data originate in a study of Graves' ophthalmopathy and Graves' hyperthyroidism. V shed 6 bases and J 4 bases; nucleotides not matched to a gene: 14. Germline V lookup: CDR1 MRHNA, CDR2 SNTAGT. This CDR3 has 17 residues. Investigators amplified TCR beta CDR3 regions from RNA transcripts. Following a first-round RT-PCR that used HTBI primers, a second-round multiplex PCR was carried out. Each CDR3 protein is one row after TCRdb ran MiXCR on the multiplex PCR reads. The sample includes some 370,000 distinct CDR3 sequences, approximately 18% of them seen just once.

The receptor comes from an adult woman with stable Graves' hyperthyroidism. The V gene is TRBV6-4, the J gene TRBJ2-2, with TRBD1 matching over 7 bases. Sequencing used peripheral blood. The CDR3 protein is CASSIDRVLDFTGELFF. CDR3 DNA sequence: TGTGCCAGCAGCATCGACAGGGTCTTGGATTTCACCGGGGAGCTGTTTTTT.